This is a list of T cell receptor beta chains from one sample in a study of early T cells in non-severe SARS-CoV-2 infection. TCRdb passed the 5' RACE reads through MiXCR, listing each CDR3 protein once. The table includes more than 35,000 distinct CDR3 sequences, approximately 10% detected once. The material sequenced was whole blood. The receptors were sampled from an adult who was a healthcare worker with PCR-confirmed SARS-CoV-2 infection or an uninfected control (not recorded which). Each CDR3 is given with its conserved first and last residue. A D gene is named only where the DNA matches it firmly. The size of a clone is reported for some rows only, either as once, few or many, or as a class for expanded clones.

d_call: NA
j_call: TRBJ2-3
v_call: TRBV10-3
clone_size: many
cdr3_nt: TGTGCCATCAGAGATCTGGAGGGCCCGGCAGATACGCAGTATTTT
cdr3_aa: CAIRDLEGPADTQYF

d_call: NA
j_call: TRBJ1-2
v_call: TRBV6-2/TRBV6-3
clone_size: many
cdr3_nt: TGTGCCGCCAGACAGCTTTCCTATGGCTACACCTTC
cdr3_aa: CAARQLSYGYTF

d_call: TRBD2
j_call: TRBJ2-7
v_call: TRBV28
clone_size: few
cdr3_nt: TGTGCCAGCAGTTTAGGCTCCGGGAGGACGCAAAAGCAGTACTTC
cdr3_aa: CASSLGSGRTQKQYF

d_call: NA
j_call: TRBJ1-2
v_call: TRBV7-2
clone_size: many
cdr3_nt: TGTGCCAGCAGGTCTGCGGTTGGCTACACCTTC
cdr3_aa: CASRSAVGYTF

d_call: TRBD1
j_call: TRBJ2-2
v_call: TRBV29-1
clone_size: few
cdr3_nt: TGCAGCGCGGGGACAGCCGGAGGGGAGCTGTTTTTT
cdr3_aa: CSAGTAGGELFF

d_call: TRBD1
j_call: TRBJ2-2
v_call: TRBV11-1
clone_size: many
cdr3_nt: TGTGCCAGCAGCCCGGGACAGGGGATTATTGTCGGGGAGCTGTTTTTT
cdr3_aa: CASSPGQGIIVGELFF

d_call: TRBD1
j_call: TRBJ1-1
v_call: TRBV29-1
clone_size: many
cdr3_nt: TGCAGCGCTCAGACAGGGCCTGAAGCTTTCTTT
cdr3_aa: CSAQTGPEAFF

d_call: TRBD2
j_call: TRBJ2-3
v_call: TRBV6-2/TRBV6-3
clone_size: many
cdr3_nt: TGTGCCAGCAGCCCATCACTAGCGCGGACAGATACGCAGTATTTT
cdr3_aa: CASSPSLARTDTQYF

d_call: TRBD2
j_call: TRBJ2-1
v_call: TRBV20-1
clone_size: NA
cdr3_nt: TGCAGTGCTCCCCGACTAGCGGGAGGGTTCTACAATGAGCAGTTCTTC
cdr3_aa: CSAPRLAGGFYNEQFF

d_call: NA
j_call: TRBJ2-7
v_call: TRBV19
clone_size: many
cdr3_nt: TGTGCCAGTAGTATGGGGGGACTGGCCGCCTACGAGCAGTACTTC
cdr3_aa: CASSMGGLAAYEQYF

d_call: TRBD2
j_call: TRBJ2-1
v_call: TRBV7-2
clone_size: few
cdr3_nt: TGTGCCAGCAGCTCTAGCGGCTTAAGCTCCTACAATGAGCAGTTCTTC
cdr3_aa: CASSSSGLSSYNEQFF

d_call: NA
j_call: TRBJ2-1
v_call: TRBV5-5
clone_size: many
cdr3_nt: TGTGCCAGCAGCGATCACAGGGCCAATGAGCAGTTCTTC
cdr3_aa: CASSDHRANEQFF

d_call: NA
j_call: TRBJ2-7
v_call: TRBV24-1
clone_size: many
cdr3_nt: TGTGCCACCAGGGGACACCCGACTGGCGAGCAGTACTTC
cdr3_aa: CATRGHPTGEQYF

d_call: TRBD1
j_call: TRBJ2-1
v_call: TRBV24-1
clone_size: many
cdr3_nt: TGTGCCACCCAGGGGACAGGGAACTACAATGAGCAGTTCTTC
cdr3_aa: CATQGTGNYNEQFF

d_call: NA
j_call: TRBJ1-5
v_call: TRBV29-1
clone_size: NA
cdr3_nt: TGCAGCGTTCTCCAGGGTCTAGGACAGCCCCAGCATTTT
cdr3_aa: CSVLQGLGQPQHF

d_call: NA
j_call: TRBJ1-4
v_call: TRBV28
clone_size: many
cdr3_nt: TGTGCCAGCAGCCGAACTAAAGGCCTGATGAGTGAAAAACTGTTTTTT
cdr3_aa: CASSRTKGLMSEKLFF

d_call: NA
j_call: TRBJ2-7
v_call: TRBV27
clone_size: NA
cdr3_nt: TGTGCCAGCACCTTTAGGCGGCTACTCGGCCCATTCTACGAGCAGTACTTC
cdr3_aa: CASTFRRLLGPFYEQYF

d_call: NA
j_call: TRBJ1-1
v_call: TRBV7-9
clone_size: few
cdr3_nt: TGTGCCAGCAGCGCGAATACAGGGAAGGCTGAAGCTTTCTTT
cdr3_aa: CASSANTGKAEAFF

d_call: TRBD1
j_call: TRBJ2-7
v_call: TRBV30
clone_size: few
cdr3_nt: TGTGCCTGGTCCGGATTCATGACAGGGGCCAAGAACGAGCAGTACTTC
cdr3_aa: CAWSGFMTGAKNEQYF

d_call: NA
j_call: TRBJ2-7
v_call: TRBV7-8
clone_size: many
cdr3_nt: TGTGCCAGCAGCCCAAGACAGAAAACAAACTCCTACGAGCAGTACTTC
cdr3_aa: CASSPRQKTNSYEQYF

d_call: NA
j_call: TRBJ2-3
v_call: TRBV29-1
clone_size: many
cdr3_nt: TGCAGCGTTGCACTAGCTCTGGGCACAGATACGCAGTATTTT
cdr3_aa: CSVALALGTDTQYF

d_call: TRBD2
j_call: TRBJ2-5
v_call: TRBV18
clone_size: NA
cdr3_nt: TGTGCCAGCTCACCGGGAGCGGGAGGGCCCCAAGAGACCCAGTACTTC
cdr3_aa: CASSPGAGGPQETQYF

d_call: TRBD1
j_call: TRBJ2-7
v_call: TRBV12-3/TRBV12-4
clone_size: many
cdr3_nt: TGTGCCAGCAGGAGGGGACAGGGCAACTACGAGCAGTACTTC
cdr3_aa: CASRRGQGNYEQYF

d_call: TRBD1
j_call: TRBJ1-5
v_call: TRBV27
clone_size: many
cdr3_nt: TGTGCCAGCAGTTTAGGGACAGTAAATCAGCCCCAGCATTTT
cdr3_aa: CASSLGTVNQPQHF

d_call: TRBD2
j_call: TRBJ2-7
v_call: TRBV7-2
clone_size: NA
cdr3_nt: TGTGCCAGCAGCTCCCCGGTGTTGGGTGGGCGACTAGCCAACGAGCAGTACTTC
cdr3_aa: CASSSPVLGGRLANEQYF

d_call: NA
j_call: TRBJ1-2
v_call: TRBV7-2
clone_size: NA
cdr3_nt: TGTGCCAGCAGCAGCGAGCGGGGGCAGGGGTATGGCTACACCTTC
cdr3_aa: CASSSERGQGYGYTF

d_call: TRBD1
j_call: TRBJ2-3
v_call: TRBV2
clone_size: many
cdr3_nt: TGTGCCAGCAGTCTACAGGGGGCTGCAGATACGCAGTATTTT
cdr3_aa: CASSLQGAADTQYF

d_call: NA
j_call: TRBJ1-4
v_call: TRBV19
clone_size: many
cdr3_nt: TGTGCCAGTGCCGAGGCGGCGTTCGGAAAACTGTTTTTT
cdr3_aa: CASAEAAFGKLFF